Below, one TCR beta chain is given with its context. Its target is unknown. Germline CDR1 SGHRS, CDR2 YFSETQ. V was trimmed by 0 bases and J by 5 bases, leaving 8 bases between them. This CDR3 has 13 amino acids. TCRdb re-analysed the 5' RACE reads in MiXCR, keeping a single row per CDR3 protein. Among about 470,000 distinct CDR3 sequences listed, less than 25% were seen once. This sample is part of a study of identical twins. Study conclusions and caveats: Twin pairs had excess sharing that was weaker in beta out-of-frame sequences.

The data were also submitted as part of a second study, on T cells expressing NK-cell markers.

The chain combines TRBV5-1 with TRBJ2-5, with D hard to call. The TCR sequence derives from a woman between 18 and 30 years old in good health. What was sequenced was CD4+ T cells sorted from blood. The CDR3 bases are TGCGCCAGCAGCTTGGTCCCGTTGGAGACCCAGTACTTC. Protein product: CASSLVPLETQYF.